These 25 T cell receptor beta chains came from one sample sequenced in a study of identical twins. MiXCR was run by TCRdb on the 5' RACE reads, yielding one entry per CDR3 protein. The table shows 1.5 million to 2 million distinct CDR3 sequences, with less than 40% occurring only once. Sample: cord blood. These TCRs come from a newborn girl in good health.

There are a few counts of this clonotype. The gene calls are TRBV9 and TRBJ2-1, with 12 nucleotides matching TRBD2. V trimming: 0 bases; J trimming: 6 bases; junction bases outside the gene matches: 1. Germline CDR1 and CDR2: SGDLS and YYNGEE. The CDR3 length is 15 residues. In DNA, the CDR3 is TGTGCCAGCAGCGTAGCTAGCGGGAGGGCCAATGAGCAGTTCTTC. It specifies CASSVASGRANEQFF.

The chain uses TRBV9 and TRBJ1-5; D is possibly TRBD1 (5 bases). Germline CDR1 is SGDLS and CDR2 is YYNGEE. V was pared by 7 bases and J by 0 bases, with 26 bases between. The CDR3 is made up of 19 amino acids. DNA of the CDR3: TGTGCCAGCGGCCCCCGTGGACACCTCCTTCCAAATAGCAATCAGCCCCAGCATTTT. Translation: CASGPRGHLLPNSNQPQHF. Variable domain in full (rest from reference TRBV9 and TRBJ1-5): DSGVTQTPKHLITATGQRVTLRCSPRSGDLSVYWYQQSLDQGLQFLIQYYNGEERAKGNILERFSAQQFPDLHSELNLSSLELGDSALYFCASGPRGHLLPNSNQPQHFGDGTRLSIL.

The CDR3 nucleotides read TGTGCCATCAGGGGGCCAGGGCTCACTGAAGCTTTCTTT. This codes for CAIRGPGLTEAFF. The rearrangement uses TRBV10-3 and TRBJ1-1; D possibly corresponds to TRBD1 (5 bases). Looked up from germline, CDR1 is ENHRY and CDR2 is SYGVKD. The V end was cut by 6 bases, the J end by 4 bases, with 12 bases between. This CDR3 has 13 residues.

The chain links TRBV3-1 to TRBJ2-1, with TRBD2 matching over 11 bases. This CDR3 is built from 17 residues. Germline V gene lookup returns CDR1 LGHDT and CDR2 YNNKEL (reference sequence). V trimming: 1 base; J trimming: 2 bases; junction bases outside the gene matches: 4. CDR3 protein: CASSQGLAGLTYNEQFF. DNA of the CDR3: TGTGCCAGCAGCCAAGGACTAGCGGGGTTGACCTACAATGAGCAGTTCTTC.

V usage is TRBV7-2 and J usage is TRBJ1-2, with unresolved D. This CDR3 is built from 15 residues. Deletions cut 4 bases from V and 0 bases from J, with 12 bases between. Per the germline V gene, CDR1 is SGHTA and CDR2 is FQGNSA. CDR3 region: CASSSGRLTNYGYTF. CDR3 sequence (DNA): TGTGCCAGCAGCTCGGGCAGACTAACTAACTATGGCTACACCTTC.

The rearrangement uses TRBV5-1 and TRBJ2-1; TRBD2 might be the D (5 bases). CDR1 SGHRS and CDR2 YFSETQ come from the germline V gene. V lost 7 bases and J 0 bases, leaving 14 bases between the germline ends. There are 15 residues in the CDR3. The CDR3 bases are TGCGCCAGCTGCAGCGGTAGTGTCTCCTACAATGAGCAGTTCTTC. It specifies CASCSGSVSYNEQFF.

The V and J genes are TRBV7-9 and TRBJ1-2; D unclear. Deletions cut 2 bases from V and 7 bases from J, with 8 bases between. Germline V gives CDR1 SEHNR, CDR2 FQNEAQ (reference sequence). The CDR3 totals 12 residues. The CDR3 sequence: CASSLSYGGYTF. DNA of the CDR3: TGTGCCAGCAGCTTATCGTACGGTGGCTACACCTTC. Looking up the rest from reference TRBV7-9 and TRBJ1-2 gives the full variable domain: DTGVSQNPRHKITKRGQNVTFRCDPISEHNRLYWYRQTLGQGPEFLTYFQNEAQLEKSRLLSDRFSAERPKGSFSTLEIQRTEQGDSAMYLCASSLSYGGYTFGSGTRLTVV.

The V gene is TRBV28, the J gene TRBJ1-5; D gene unclear. The CDR3 length is 14 residues. Germline V gene data show CDR1 as MDHEN and CDR2 as SYDVKM. Deletions cut 5 bases from V and 7 bases from J, with 15 bases between. The CDR3 sequence: CASSPNPGKQPQHF. The DNA for the CDR3 is TGTGCCAGCAGTCCTAATCCGGGAAAACAGCCCCAGCATTTT.

This chain links TRBV24-1 with TRBJ2-7, with 10 bases identical to TRBD1. The end of the DNA aligns better with TRBJ2-5, so the J call may be wrong. This CDR3 has 15 amino acids. Per the germline V gene, CDR1 is KGHDR and CDR2 is SFDVKD. The CDR3 DNA reads as TGTGCCACCAGTGATCCGCGACAGGGGGCAGAGACCCAGTACTTC. Its protein product is CATSDPRQGAETQYF.

Only one count was recorded for this clonotype. The junction shows a germline mismatch at one end, possibly a read error. The chain uses TRBV6-2 or TRBV6-3 and TRBJ2-4; 9 nucleotides agree with TRBD1. The CDR3 is 15 residues long. Germline V gene data show CDR1 as MNHEY and CDR2 as SVGEGT. The CDR3 nucleotides read TGTGCCGGCAGTTACAGGGGGCATGCCAAAAACATTCAGTACTTC. Protein: CAGSYRGHAKNIQYF.

This clonotype was found a few times. The chain uses TRBV28 and TRBJ1-5, with 9 bases aligning to TRBD1. V lost 6 bases and J lost 5; bases outside the gene matches: 8. The CDR3 is 15 amino acids. Germline CDR1 and CDR2: MDHEN and SYDVKM. This chain's CDR3 is CASRTTHRGHQPQHF. DNA of the CDR3: TGTGCCAGCAGGACCACTCACAGGGGGCATCAGCCCCAGCATTTT.

This clonotype has more than one count but fewer than ten. The chain has TRBV21-1 and TRBJ1-5; the table's D call of TRBD1 was not tested on the DNA. TRBV21-1 is shown as a pseudogene. The length of the CDR3 is 15 residues. CDR3 protein: CASSKGKGTGGAQHF. In nucleotides, the CDR3 is TGTGCCAGCAGCAAAGGAAAAGGGACAGGGGGCGCGCAGCATTTT.

This clonotype has more than one count but fewer than ten. The chain recombines TRBV9 with TRBJ2-1; no firm D call. V lost 3 bases and J lost 10, with 8 bases in between. Germline values: CDR1 SGDLS, CDR2 YYNGEE. The CDR3 consists of 11 residues. In DNA form, the CDR3 reads TGTGCCAGCAGCGACTTAAAGGAGCAGTTCTTC. Its translation: CASSDLKEQFF.

The chain links TRBV5-4 to TRBJ2-7, with a weak D call TRBD1 (6 bases). The last part of the DNA fits TRBJ2-5 better; the J call may be wrong. Germline V CDR1 and CDR2: SGHNT, YYREEE (reference sequence). CDR3 size: 15 residues. CDR3 sequence reads: CASRQTGSKIETQYF. CDR3 DNA sequence: TGTGCCAGCAGGCAAACAGGGTCGAAAATAGAGACCCAGTACTTC.

This clonotype was observed a few times. This chain joins TRBV6-1 and TRBJ2-7; 8 nucleotides line up with TRBD1. The CDR3 is made up of 15 amino acids. Unmatched junction bases numbered 8, after V lost 6 bases and J lost 1 base. CDR1 and CDR2 (germline): MNHNS, SASEGT. As DNA, the CDR3 is TGTGCCAGCAGGATGCCCGACAGGGGTTCCTACGAGCAGTACTTC. Encoded protein: CASRMPDRGSYEQYF.

The rearrangement joins TRBV9 to TRBJ2-3, with TRBD2 matching 7 bases. The CDR3 covers 15 residues. The J segment lost 2 bases and the V segment lost 3 bases, leaving 6 bases of the junction unmatched. Germline loops: CDR1 SGDLS, CDR2 YYNGEE. For the CDR3, the DNA is TGTGCCAGCAGCGGTGGTAGCGGGTACACAGATACGCAGTATTTT. It is translated as CASSGGSGYTDTQYF.

Only one count was recorded for this clonotype. This sequence joins TRBV5-1 and TRBJ2-5; D assignment may be TRBD1 or TRBD2 (5 bases each). The V gene's germline CDR1 is SGHRS and CDR2 YFSETQ. The ends were cut back, 4 bases at V and 5 bases at J, with 15 bases in the middle. This CDR3 region has 14 residues. CDR3 residues: CASSDGAIKETQYF. The CDR3 coding sequence is TGCGCCAGCAGCGACGGGGCAATAAAGGAGACCCAGTACTTC.

The gene calls are TRBV20-1 and TRBJ2-7; possibly TRBD2 for D (5 bases). V lost 0 bases and J lost 5, with 11 bases in between. This CDR3 has 13 residues. Per germline, CDR1 DFQATT and CDR2 SNEGSKA (reference sequence). The CDR3 region is CSARDPEVNEQYF. The DNA for the CDR3 is TGCAGTGCTAGAGATCCGGAGGTGAACGAGCAGTACTTC.

This clonotype occurred many times. The rearrangement links TRBV7-2 to TRBJ2-7, with D tentatively TRBD1 (6 bases). Germline CDR1 SGHTA, CDR2 FQGNSA. Trimming left V 1 base short and J 5 bases short, with 9 bases between. The CDR3 is 13 residues long. In DNA form, the CDR3 reads TGTGCCAGCAGCTTAGACAGGGACCACGAGCAGTACTTC. Its translation is CASSLDRDHEQYF.

This clonotype was counted only a few times. The chain employs TRBV12-3 or TRBV12-4 and TRBJ1-2; a weak D match, TRBD1 (5 bases). This CDR3 region has 14 residues. Trimming cost V 5 bases and J 1 base, with 11 bases left between them. As DNA, the CDR3 is TGTGCCAGCAGTCGCGATCAGGGTAACTATGGCTACACCTTC. Translated: CASSRDQGNYGYTF.

The sample holds many counts of this clonotype. The V gene is TRBV12-5, the J gene TRBJ1-1; D unclear. This CDR3 region has 18 residues. V was clipped by 0 bases and J by 3 bases, with 20 bases between them. Germline assignment: CDR1 LGHNT and CDR2 FRNRAP. CDR3: CASGLVVGRRPADTEAFF. DNA for the CDR3: TGTGCTAGTGGTTTGGTGGTCGGGAGGCGCCCCGCTGACACTGAAGCTTTCTTT.

The rearrangement joins TRBV5-5 to TRBJ2-3, with TRBD2 matching over 14 bases. V gave up 7 bases and J gave up 5 bases; unmatched junction bases: 15. Germline assignment: CDR1 SGHKS and CDR2 YYEKEE (reference sequence). The CDR3 contains 18 residues. CDR3 coding DNA: TGTGCCAGCGGTTCGCCTGAGACTAGCGGGGGGGCGGTAGATACGCAGTATTTT. It codes for CASGSPETSGGAVDTQYF.

The V and J genes are TRBV6-6 and TRBJ1-6; D is unclear. The CDR3 has 14 amino acids. The germline V gene has CDR1 MNHNY and CDR2 SVGAGI (reference sequence). Trimming shortened V by 8 bases and J by 5 bases, and 13 bases separated the two germline ends. CDR3 region: CASGDFTNNSPLHF. DNA of the CDR3: TGTGCCAGCGGCGACTTTACGAATAATTCACCCCTCCACTTT.

This clonotype was recorded only once. The junction departs from germline at one end; a sequencing error may be responsible. This chain uses TRBV5-1 with TRBJ1-6; D ambiguous. CDR3 length equals 15 residues. Per germline, CDR1 SGHRS and CDR2 YFSETQ. This CDR3 is CAGSLSNSYNSPLHF. For the CDR3, the DNA is TGCGCCGGCAGCTTGTCCAACTCCTATAATTCACCCCTCCACTTT.

This rearrangement joins TRBV25-1 to TRBJ1-2; TRBD1 is a possible D gene (6 bases). This CDR3 region has 14 residues. V shed 5 bases and J shed 0 bases, with 10 bases lying between them. Germline V gene lookup returns CDR1 MGHDK and CDR2 SYGVNS. CDR3 sequence (DNA): TGTGCCAGCAGTCCGCGGGGGCCTAACTATGGCTACACCTTC. Translation: CASSPRGPNYGYTF.